Presented here are 29 T cell receptor beta chains from one specimen sequenced in a study of identical twins. TCRdb processed the 5' RACE reads anew with MiXCR; each CDR3 protein has one entry. The sample includes 130,000 to 150,000 distinct CDR3 sequences, 3% to 4.5% of them seen just once. Specimen: memory T cells sorted from blood. The receptors derive from a man younger than 35 in good health.

The table lists this clonotype with many counts. This chain connects TRBV20-1 to TRBJ2-1, with 13 bases lining up with TRBD2. Germline loops: CDR1 DFQATT, CDR2 SNEGSKA (reference sequence). The CDR3 length is 15 residues. V lost 5 bases, J lost 8 bases, and 9 bases stayed unmatched. CDR3 coding DNA: TGCAGTGCTCTAGGGACTAGCGGGATTAGCGATGAGCAGTTCTTC. Its protein is CSALGTSGISDEQFF.

This clonotype occurred many times. This chain joins TRBV6-1 and TRBJ1-5, with no clear D. This CDR3 spans 15 amino acids. The V gene's germline CDR1 is MNHNS and CDR2 SASEGT. The V gene lost 1 base and the J gene lost 4 bases, with 11 bases spanning the gap. CDR3 protein: CASSEGPLENQPQHF. CDR3 nucleotide sequence: TGTGCCAGCAGTGAAGGCCCTTTAGAAAATCAGCCCCAGCATTTT.

This clonotype was detected ten times or more. The chain joins TRBV9 to TRBJ2-3; TRBD2 agrees at 8 bases. Per germline, CDR1 SGDLS and CDR2 YYNGEE. The CDR3 loop spans 18 amino acids. J gave up 6 bases and V 0 bases, and 15 bases lay outside the gene matches. This CDR3 reads CASSVDPLTGGGLDTQYF. Written as DNA, the CDR3 is TGTGCCAGCAGCGTAGATCCCCTCACGGGAGGGGGTTTGGATACGCAGTATTTT. Full variable domain (remainder filled in from reference TRBV9 and TRBJ2-3): DSGVTQTPKHLITATGQRVTLRCSPRSGDLSVYWYQQSLDQGLQFLIQYYNGEERAKGNILERFSAQQFPDLHSELNLSSLELGDSALYFCASSVDPLTGGGLDTQYFGPGTRLTVL.

This clonotype was observed at least ten times. The rearrangement links TRBV29-1 to TRBJ2-1; TRBD2 matches at 12 bases. CDR1 SQVTM and CDR2 ANQGSEA come from the germline V gene. V lost 4 bases to trimming and J lost 0 bases; unmatched junction nucleotides: 10. The CDR3 loop spans 18 amino acids. CDR3 bases: TGCAGCGTTGGCCCACTAGCGGGAGGTCCGAGCTCCTACAATGAGCAGTTCTTC. This codes for CSVGPLAGGPSSYNEQFF.

Many counts were recorded for this clonotype. The rearrangement uses TRBV4-1 and TRBJ1-2; tentative D call: TRBD1 (6 bases). CDR1 is MGHRA and CDR2 is YSYEKL in the germline V gene. V was shortened by 4 bases and J by 2 bases, with 14 bases between the two germline ends. The CDR3 sequence is 15 residues long. The CDR3 bases are TGCGCCAGCAGCCTAGGGGGTGCAGCCAACTATGGCTACACCTTC. As protein: CASSLGGAANYGYTF.

This clonotype was seen at least ten times. The chain employs TRBV29-1 and TRBJ2-3; 12 nucleotides align to TRBD2. J gave up 0 bases and V 7 bases, and 8 bases lay outside the gene matches. There are 16 residues in the CDR3. CDR1 and CDR2 from the germline V gene are SQVTM and ANQGSEA. Here the CDR3 reads CSAWTSGKTSTDTQYF. CDR3 DNA sequence: TGCAGCGCCTGGACTAGCGGGAAGACTAGCACAGATACGCAGTATTTT.

This clonotype appeared many times. The chain couples TRBV20-1 to TRBJ1-5; no firm D call. Trimming pared 3 bases from V and 2 bases from J, leaving 14 bases between. This CDR3 has 15 amino acids. Germline V gene sequence: CDR1 DFQATT, CDR2 SNEGSKA (reference sequence). In nucleotides, the CDR3 is TGCAGTGCTAGTCCGGGCTCGTCGGGCAATCAGCCCCAGCATTTT. Its protein is CSASPGSSGNQPQHF.

This clonotype was detected ten times or more. The chain uses TRBV7-2 and TRBJ2-3, with TRBD2 matching 13 bases. Germline assignment: CDR1 SGHTA and CDR2 FQGNSA. J was trimmed by 0 bases and V by 5 bases; bases with no gene match: 5. CDR3 length equals 17 residues. The CDR3 DNA sequence: TGTGCCAGCAGCCAGGGACTAGCGGGGCGTAGCACAGATACGCAGTATTTT. This gives the protein CASSQGLAGRSTDTQYF.

This clonotype has a count of ten or more. The chain uses TRBV29-1 and TRBJ2-5; tentatively, D is TRBD1 (6 bases). The CDR3 is 13 amino acids. In germline, CDR1 is SQVTM, CDR2 ANQGSEA. V was trimmed by 4 bases and J by 10 bases, leaving 19 bases between them. CDR3 bases: TGCAGCGTTGCCCCCAGGGGTCCCGGGGACCAGTACTTC. Residues: CSVAPRGPGDQYF.

The table lists this clonotype with many counts. The chain carries TRBV5-1 and TRBJ2-1; D might be TRBD2 (6 bases). Germline values: CDR1 SGHRS, CDR2 YFSETQ. CDR3 length: 17 residues. Between the trimmed V and J ends, which lost 5 bases and 1 base, there was a span of 19 bases. CDR3 sequence (DNA): TGCGCCAGCAGATTAGCGGCCGCCTCTAGGTCCTACAATGAGCAGTTCTTC. Protein: CASRLAAASRSYNEQFF.

This clonotype has at least ten counts. The V call is TRBV4-2, the J call TRBJ1-5; the D is unclear. Germline V CDR1 and CDR2: LGHNA, YNFKEQ. The CDR3 loop spans 13 amino acids. V lost 0 bases, J lost 5 bases, and 5 bases lay in between. The CDR3 nucleotides read TGTGCCAGCAGCCAAGATCCCGATCAGCCCCAGCATTTT. Its protein is CASSQDPDQPQHF.

This clonotype was picked up many times. The rearrangement uses TRBV29-1 and TRBJ2-5, with D perhaps matching TRBD2 (5 bases). CDR3 length: 12 amino acids. Germline CDR1 and CDR2: SQVTM and ANQGSEA. Deletions cut 5 bases from V and 4 bases from J, with 11 bases between. The CDR3 DNA sequence: TGCAGCGTTCAGCGGTGGCGAGAGACCCAGTACTTC. Protein product: CSVQRWRETQYF.

Ten or more counts support this clonotype. This sequence joins TRBV20-1 and TRBJ2-7; TRBD1 is a possible D gene (6 bases). This CDR3 is 14 amino acids long. The germline CDR1 and CDR2 sequences are DFQATT and SNEGSKA (reference sequence). V was shortened by 0 bases and J by 6 bases, with 15 bases between the two germline ends. The CDR3 DNA reads TGCAGTGCTAGAGAACGAGGGAGAGGGGGCGAGCAGTACGTC. Protein product: CSARERGRGGEQYV.

This clonotype came up many times. The V call is TRBV30, the J call TRBJ2-5; D unresolved. The V end was cut by 3 bases, the J end by 4 bases, with 27 bases between. The CDR3 extends over 18 amino acids. Germline CDR1 is GTSNPN and CDR2 is SVGIG (reference sequence). The CDR3 is CAWRRARLSSVSRETQYF. CDR3 coding DNA: TGTGCCTGGAGAAGAGCGAGGTTAAGTTCGGTCAGTAGAGAGACCCAGTACTTC. The variable domain in full, with the rest retrieved from reference TRBV30 and TRBJ2-5, is SQTIHQWPATLVQPVGSPLSLECTVEGTSNPNLYWYRQAAGRGLQLLFYSVGIGQISSEVPQNLSASRPQDRQFILSSKKLLLSDSGFYLCAWRRARLSSVSRETQYFGPGTRLLVL.

This clonotype occurred many times. This chain connects TRBV12-3 or TRBV12-4 to TRBJ1-4; 9 bases map to TRBD1. The ends lost 6 bases at V and 7 bases at J; junction bases unmatched: 6. The CDR3 contains 14 residues. The CDR3, as DNA: TGTGCCAGCAGACTGGGACAGGGAACTGAAAAACTGTTTTTT. Amino acids: CASRLGQGTEKLFF.

This clonotype was picked up a small number of times. The rearrangement uses TRBV5-5 and TRBJ1-5; tentative D call: TRBD1 (5 bases). The CDR3 covers 14 residues. V was cut by 2 bases and J by 4 bases, with 10 bases left in between. Germline V CDR1 and CDR2: SGHKS, YYEKEE (reference sequence). This CDR3 reads CASSFGGTNQPQHF. The CDR3 nucleotides are TGTGCCAGCAGCTTTGGAGGGACTAATCAGCCCCAGCATTTT.

This clonotype showed up many times. The chain uses TRBV29-1 and TRBJ2-3; 8 bases align to TRBD2. Trimming removed 3 bases from V and 1 base from J; junction bases left unmatched: 3. This CDR3 has 14 residues. Looked up from germline, CDR1 is SQVTM and CDR2 is ANQGSEA. The CDR3 protein is CSVDVGGGTDTQYF. As DNA, the CDR3 is TGCAGCGTTGATGTCGGGGGGGGCACAGATACGCAGTATTTT.

The sample holds many counts of this clonotype. The V call is TRBV5-6, the J call TRBJ1-2; D remains unclear. CDR1 is SGHDT and CDR2 is YYEEEE in the germline V gene. V lost 4 bases and J 4 bases, leaving 11 bases between the germline ends. The CDR3 loop spans 13 amino acids. The CDR3, as DNA: TGTGCCAGCAGCCCGGGATCATTCTATGGCTACACCTTC. It yields the protein CASSPGSFYGYTF. Complete variable domain (other parts from reference TRBV5-6 and TRBJ1-2): DAGVTQSPTHLIKTRGQQVTLRCSPKSGHDTVSWYQQALGQGPQFIFQYYEEEERQRGNFPDRFSGHQFPNYSSELNVNALLLGDSALYLCASSPGSFYGYTFGSGTRLTVV.

This clonotype was seen repeatedly, ten times or more. The CDR3 DNA is TGTGCCAGACGACTAGCGGGAGGAGCCGGGGAGCTGTTTTTT. It translates to CARRLAGGAGELFF. The chain recombines TRBV27 with TRBJ2-2; 13 nucleotides line up with TRBD2. Germline-derived CDR1 and CDR2 are MNHEY and SMNVEV (reference sequence). CDR3 length: 14 amino acids. Trimming at V came to 9 bases and at J to 6 bases, leaving 4 bases not matched to a gene.

This clonotype showed up many times. The J gene is TRBJ2-5, the V gene TRBV12-3 or TRBV12-4; 7 nucleotides align to TRBD1. J lost 0 bases, V lost 5 bases, and 3 bases had no gene match. The CDR3 covers 14 residues. CDR3 bases: TGTGCCAGCAGTGGGACAGTCAACCAAGAGACCCAGTACTTC. Its protein product is CASSGTVNQETQYF.

This clonotype has a count of ten or more. CDR3 amino acids: CASSFLTDYEQYF. The CDR3 bases are TGTGCCAGCAGCTTCCTGACAGACTACGAGCAGTACTTC. This chain joins TRBV7-2 and TRBJ2-7, with D tentatively TRBD1 (5 bases). The CDR3 contains 13 residues. The V gene's germline CDR1 is SGHTA and CDR2 FQGNSA. The V and J ends lost 3 bases and 3 bases respectively, with 9 bases between them.

The table lists this clonotype with many counts. The V gene is TRBV21-1, the J gene TRBJ2-3. TRBV21-1 is labeled a pseudogene. There are 15 residues in the CDR3. The CDR3: CASSKYRRCTDTQYF. CDR3 sequence (DNA): TGTGCCAGCAGCAAATACAGACGGTGCACAGATACGCAGTATTTT.

At least ten counts were recorded for this clonotype. The V and J genes are TRBV20-1 and TRBJ2-7; TRBD2 agrees at 7 bases. Germline CDR1 is DFQATT and CDR2 is SNEGSKA (reference sequence). V lost 5 bases, J lost 3 bases, and 10 bases stayed unmatched. The CDR3 totals 14 residues. The CDR3 sequence is CSAVFREEGYEQYF. In DNA form, the CDR3 reads TGCAGTGCTGTATTCCGGGAGGAGGGCTACGAGCAGTACTTC.

This clonotype showed up many times. The rearrangement uses TRBV20-1 and TRBJ2-1; maybe TRBD2 (5 bases). V was trimmed by 0 bases and J by 0 bases, leaving 6 bases between them. CDR1 and CDR2 (germline): DFQATT, SNEGSKA (reference sequence). The CDR3 runs to 14 residues. The CDR3 bases are TGCAGTGCTAGAGAGCGGGTCTCCTACAATGAGCAGTTCTTC. Translating it yields CSARERVSYNEQFF.

This clonotype was seen repeatedly, ten times or more. The V call is TRBV7-2, the J call TRBJ2-3; a possible D gene is TRBD1 (5 bases). Germline values: CDR1 SGHTA, CDR2 FQGNSA. The CDR3 consists of 14 residues. Trimming stripped 5 bases from V and 2 bases from J, with 11 bases between. CDR3 DNA sequence: TGTGCCAGCAGCATAGACAGTTACACAGATACGCAGTATTTT. Translated: CASSIDSYTDTQYF.

This clonotype was counted many times. CDR3 coding DNA: TGTGCCAGACCGGGTGAGCAGTTCTTC. This translates into CARPGEQFF. The chain couples TRBV28 to TRBJ2-1; D unresolved. The V gene lost 9 bases and the J gene lost 9 bases, with 6 bases spanning the gap. This CDR3 has 9 residues. The germline V gene encodes CDR1 MDHEN and CDR2 SYDVKM.

With regard to this clonotype: A much larger clone lies one base from this, so it may be a read error. V usage is TRBV20-1 and J usage is TRBJ2-3, with D perhaps matching TRBD2 (5 bases). This CDR3 is 14 amino acids long. Trimming shortened V by 7 bases and J by 3 bases, and 17 bases separated the two germline ends. Germline V CDR1 and CDR2: DFQATT, SNEGSKA (reference sequence). CDR3 residues: CSVALRRETDTQYF. The CDR3 DNA reads TGCAGTGTTGCCTTGAGAAGGGAGACAGATACGCAGTATTTT.

This clonotype has ten or more counts. This chain uses TRBV20-1 with TRBJ2-7; 9 bases agree with TRBD1. V was clipped by 6 bases and J by 2 bases; unmatched bases: 8. The CDR3 extends over 14 amino acids. Germline V lookup: CDR1 DFQATT, CDR2 SNEGSKA (reference sequence). For the CDR3, the DNA is TGCAGTGCCGACATGGGACAGGGACCCTACGAGCAGTACTTC. This translates into CSADMGQGPYEQYF.

This clonotype was detected many times. The chain recombines TRBV7-8 with TRBJ2-1, with TRBD2 matching 7 bases. The V and J ends lost 5 bases and 3 bases, in that order; junction bases with no gene match: 13. This CDR3 is 17 amino acids long. Germline lookup yields CDR1 SGHVS and CDR2 FQNEAQ. The CDR3: CASSLKPAGVFYNEQFF. The CDR3, as DNA: TGTGCCAGCAGCCTCAAACCGGCGGGAGTGTTCTACAATGAGCAGTTCTTC.